The present TCR beta chain was sequenced within a study of T cell responses to AZD1222 COVID-19 vaccine. This clone was detected once. The assay was immunoSEQ multiplex PCR, and TCRdb's table has in-frame clones only and misses some. Of tens of thousands of clones listed, 80% to 85% were seen once; the top ten hold roughly 12%. The germline V and J ends were trimmed by 3 bases and 5 bases, with 13 bases remaining between them. This CDR3 is built from 14 residues. The V gene's germline CDR1 is KGHSH and CDR2 LQKENI. The sequence was obtained from an adult in good health. Material: peripheral blood, obtained on day 0 of AZD1222 vaccination. The rearrangement links TRBV18 to TRBJ2-5; D unresolved. CDR3 in amino acids: CASSPGGIVETQYF. CDR3 DNA: TGTGCCAGCTCACCGGGCGGTATCGTGGAGACCCAGTACTTC. Based on the CDR3 plus reference TRBV18 and TRBJ2-5, the full variable domain is NAGVMQNPRHLVRRRGQEARLRCSPMKGHSHVYWYRQLPEEGLKFMVYLQKENIIDESGMPKERFSAEFPKEGPSILRIQQVVRGDSAAYFCASSPGGIVETQYFGPGTRLLVL.